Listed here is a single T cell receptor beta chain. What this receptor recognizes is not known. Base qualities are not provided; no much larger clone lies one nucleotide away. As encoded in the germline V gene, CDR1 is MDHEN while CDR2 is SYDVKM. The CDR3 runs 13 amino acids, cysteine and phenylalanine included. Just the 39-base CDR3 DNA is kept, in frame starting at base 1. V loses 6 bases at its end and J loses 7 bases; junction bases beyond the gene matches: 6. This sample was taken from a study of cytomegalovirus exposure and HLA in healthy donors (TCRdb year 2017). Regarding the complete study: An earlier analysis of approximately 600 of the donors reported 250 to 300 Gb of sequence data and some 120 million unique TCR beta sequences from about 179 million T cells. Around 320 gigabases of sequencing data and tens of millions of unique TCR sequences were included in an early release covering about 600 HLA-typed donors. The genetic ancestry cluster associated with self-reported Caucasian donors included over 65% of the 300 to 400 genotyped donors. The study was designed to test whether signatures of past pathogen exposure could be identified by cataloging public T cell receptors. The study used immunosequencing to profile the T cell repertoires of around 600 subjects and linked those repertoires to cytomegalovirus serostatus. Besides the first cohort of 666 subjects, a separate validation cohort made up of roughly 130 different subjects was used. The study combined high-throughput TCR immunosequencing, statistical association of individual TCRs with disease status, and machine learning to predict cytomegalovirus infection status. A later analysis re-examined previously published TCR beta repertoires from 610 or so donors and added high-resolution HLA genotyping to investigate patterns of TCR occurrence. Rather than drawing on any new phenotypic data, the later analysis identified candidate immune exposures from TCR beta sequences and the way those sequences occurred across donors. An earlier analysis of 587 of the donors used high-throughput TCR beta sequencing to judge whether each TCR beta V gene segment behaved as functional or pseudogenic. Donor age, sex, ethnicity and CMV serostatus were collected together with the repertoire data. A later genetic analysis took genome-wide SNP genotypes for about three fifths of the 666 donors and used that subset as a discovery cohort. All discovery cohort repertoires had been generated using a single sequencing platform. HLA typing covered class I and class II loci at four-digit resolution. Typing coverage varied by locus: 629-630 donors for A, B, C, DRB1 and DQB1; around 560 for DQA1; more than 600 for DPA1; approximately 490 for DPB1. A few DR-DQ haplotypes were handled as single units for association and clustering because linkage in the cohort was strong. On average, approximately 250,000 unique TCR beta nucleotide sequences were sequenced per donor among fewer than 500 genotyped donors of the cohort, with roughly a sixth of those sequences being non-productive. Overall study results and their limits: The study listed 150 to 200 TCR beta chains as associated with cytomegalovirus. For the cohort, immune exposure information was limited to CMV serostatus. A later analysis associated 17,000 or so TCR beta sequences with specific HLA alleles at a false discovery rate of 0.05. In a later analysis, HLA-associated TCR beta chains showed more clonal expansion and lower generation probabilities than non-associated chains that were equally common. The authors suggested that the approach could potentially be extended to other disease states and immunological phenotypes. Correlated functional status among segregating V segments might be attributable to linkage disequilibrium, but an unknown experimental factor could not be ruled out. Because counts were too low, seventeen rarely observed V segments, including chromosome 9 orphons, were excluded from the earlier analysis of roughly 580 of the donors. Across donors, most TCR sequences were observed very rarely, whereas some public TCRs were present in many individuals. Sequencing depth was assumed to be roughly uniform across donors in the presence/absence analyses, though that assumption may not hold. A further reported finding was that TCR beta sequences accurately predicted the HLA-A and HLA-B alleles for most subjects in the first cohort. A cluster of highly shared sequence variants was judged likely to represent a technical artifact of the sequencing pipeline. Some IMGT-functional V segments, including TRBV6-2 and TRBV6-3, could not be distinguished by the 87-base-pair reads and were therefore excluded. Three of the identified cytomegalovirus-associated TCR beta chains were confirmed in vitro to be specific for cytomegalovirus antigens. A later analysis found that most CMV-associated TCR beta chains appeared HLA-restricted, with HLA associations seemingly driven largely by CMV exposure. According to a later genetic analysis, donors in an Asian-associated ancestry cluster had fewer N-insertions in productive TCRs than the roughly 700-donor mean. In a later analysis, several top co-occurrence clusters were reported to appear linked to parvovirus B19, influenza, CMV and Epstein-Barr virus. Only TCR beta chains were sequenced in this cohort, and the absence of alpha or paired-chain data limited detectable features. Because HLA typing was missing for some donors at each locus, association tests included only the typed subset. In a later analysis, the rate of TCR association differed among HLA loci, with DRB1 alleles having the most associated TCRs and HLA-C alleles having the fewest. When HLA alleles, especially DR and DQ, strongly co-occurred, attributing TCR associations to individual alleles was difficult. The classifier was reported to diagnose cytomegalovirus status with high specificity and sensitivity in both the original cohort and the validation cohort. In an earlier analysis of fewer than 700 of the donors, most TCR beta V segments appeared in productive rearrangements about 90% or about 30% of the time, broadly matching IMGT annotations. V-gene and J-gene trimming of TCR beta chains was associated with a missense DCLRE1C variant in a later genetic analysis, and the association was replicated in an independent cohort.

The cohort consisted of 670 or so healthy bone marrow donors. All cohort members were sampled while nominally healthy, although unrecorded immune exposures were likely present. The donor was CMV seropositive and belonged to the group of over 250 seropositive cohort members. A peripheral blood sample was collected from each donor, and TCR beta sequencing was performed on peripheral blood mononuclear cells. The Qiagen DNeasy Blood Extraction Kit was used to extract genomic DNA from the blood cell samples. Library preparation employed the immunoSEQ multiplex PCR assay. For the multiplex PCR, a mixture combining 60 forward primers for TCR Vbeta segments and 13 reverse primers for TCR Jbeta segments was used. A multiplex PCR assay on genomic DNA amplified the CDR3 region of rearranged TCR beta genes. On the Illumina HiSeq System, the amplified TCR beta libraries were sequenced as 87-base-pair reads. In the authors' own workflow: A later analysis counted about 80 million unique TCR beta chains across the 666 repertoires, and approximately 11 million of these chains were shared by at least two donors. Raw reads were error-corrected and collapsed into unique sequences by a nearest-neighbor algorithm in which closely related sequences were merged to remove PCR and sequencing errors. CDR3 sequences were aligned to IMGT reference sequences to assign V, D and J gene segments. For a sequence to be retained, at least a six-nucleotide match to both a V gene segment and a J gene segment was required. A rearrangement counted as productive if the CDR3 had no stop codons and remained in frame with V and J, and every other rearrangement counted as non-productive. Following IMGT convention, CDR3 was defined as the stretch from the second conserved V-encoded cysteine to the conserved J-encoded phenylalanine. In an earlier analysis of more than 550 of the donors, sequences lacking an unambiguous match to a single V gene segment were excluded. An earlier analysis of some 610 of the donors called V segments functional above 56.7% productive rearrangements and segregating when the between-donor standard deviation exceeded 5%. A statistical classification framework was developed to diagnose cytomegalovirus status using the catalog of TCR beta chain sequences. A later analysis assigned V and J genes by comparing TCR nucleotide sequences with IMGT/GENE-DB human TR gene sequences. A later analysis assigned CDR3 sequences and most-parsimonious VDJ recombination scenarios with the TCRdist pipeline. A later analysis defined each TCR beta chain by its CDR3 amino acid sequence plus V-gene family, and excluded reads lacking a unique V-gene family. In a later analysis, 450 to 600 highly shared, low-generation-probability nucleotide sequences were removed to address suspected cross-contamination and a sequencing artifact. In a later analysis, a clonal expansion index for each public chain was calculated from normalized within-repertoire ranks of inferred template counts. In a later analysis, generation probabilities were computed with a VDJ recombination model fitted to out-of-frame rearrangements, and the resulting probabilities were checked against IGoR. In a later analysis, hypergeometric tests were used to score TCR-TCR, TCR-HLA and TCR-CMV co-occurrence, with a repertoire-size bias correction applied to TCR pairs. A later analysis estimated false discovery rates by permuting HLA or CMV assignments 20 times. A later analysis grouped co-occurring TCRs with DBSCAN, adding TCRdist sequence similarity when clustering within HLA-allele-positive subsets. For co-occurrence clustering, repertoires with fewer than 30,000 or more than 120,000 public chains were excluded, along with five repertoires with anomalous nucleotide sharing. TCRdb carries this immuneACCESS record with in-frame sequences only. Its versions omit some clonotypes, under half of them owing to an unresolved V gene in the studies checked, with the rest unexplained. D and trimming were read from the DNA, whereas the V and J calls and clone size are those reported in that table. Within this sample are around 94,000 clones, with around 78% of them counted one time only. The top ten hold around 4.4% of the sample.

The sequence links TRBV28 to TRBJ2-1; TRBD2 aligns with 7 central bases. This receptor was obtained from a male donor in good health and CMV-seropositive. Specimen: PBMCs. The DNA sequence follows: TGTGCCAGCAGCCCGGGACTAACGAATGAGCAGTTCTTC. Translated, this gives CASSPGLTNEQFF. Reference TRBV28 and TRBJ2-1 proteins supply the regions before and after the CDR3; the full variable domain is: DVKVTQSSRYLVKRTGEKVFLECVQDMDHENMFWYRQDPGLGLRLIYFSYDVKMKEKGDIPEGYSVSREKKERFSLILESASTNQTSMYLCASSPGLTNEQFFGPGTRLTVL.